A single sample is the source of the 9 T cell receptor beta chains below, sequenced in a study of cytomegalovirus exposure and HLA in healthy donors. The assay was immunoSEQ multiplex PCR, and TCRdb's table has in-frame clones only and misses some. The data hold about 180,000 clones, with approximately 87% observed a single time. The source material was PBMCs. Source of these receptors: a woman in her 30s in good health and CMV-seronegative.

The V gene is TRBV15, the J gene TRBJ1-4; D is possibly TRBD1 (5 bases). The V gene's germline CDR1 is LNHNV and CDR2 YYDKDF (reference sequence). The germline V and J ends were trimmed by 8 bases and 3 bases, with 10 bases remaining between them. The CDR3 runs to 13 residues. The chain's CDR3 is CATRQGANEKLFF. The CDR3 nucleotides are TGTGCCACCCGGCAGGGTGCTAATGAAAAACTGTTTTTT.

The chain carries TRBV11-2 and TRBJ2-5, with D hard to call. V lost 0 bases and J 4 bases, leaving 9 bases between the germline ends. The germline V gene has CDR1 SGHAT and CDR2 FQNNGV. CDR3 length: 14 amino acids. The CDR3 bases are TGTGCCAGCAGCTTAGAGCCTAGGTCAGAGACCCAGTACTTC. Translating gives CASSLEPRSETQYF. Based on the CDR3 plus reference TRBV11-2 and TRBJ2-5, the full variable domain is EAGVAQSPRYKIIEKRQSVAFWCNPISGHATLYWYQQILGQGPKLLIQFQNNGVVDDSQLPKDRFSAERLKGVDSTLKIQPAKLEDSAVYLCASSLEPRSETQYFGPGTRLLVL.

V usage is TRBV6-1 and J usage is TRBJ1-6, with no clear D. Germline V lookup: CDR1 MNHNS, CDR2 SASEGT. The CDR3 totals 14 residues. Trimming removed 2 bases at V and 8 bases at J, with 10 bases between. CDR3 amino acids: CASSENPEDSPLHF. CDR3 DNA: TGTGCCAGCAGTGAAAATCCCGAGGATTCACCCCTCCACTTT.

The chain is built from TRBV6-5 and TRBJ2-1; TRBD2 matches at 8 bases. Germline V gives CDR1 MNHEY, CDR2 SVGAGI. The J segment lost 6 bases and the V segment lost 4 bases, leaving 5 bases of the junction unmatched. This CDR3 is built from 14 residues. As DNA, the CDR3 is TGTGCCAGCAGTTCTCGGGGGGGTTTCAATGAGCAGTTCTTC. It translates to CASSSRGGFNEQFF.

The chain combines TRBV10-1 with TRBJ2-1; 9 bases map to TRBD2. The J segment lost 9 bases and the V segment lost 8 bases, leaving 8 bases of the junction unmatched. Per the germline V gene, CDR1 is WNHNN and CDR2 is SYGVQD (reference sequence). CDR3 length: 13 residues. CDR3: CASGGRGASEQFF. In DNA, the CDR3 is TGCGCCAGCGGCGGGAGGGGGGCCAGTGAGCAGTTCTTC.

This CDR3 reads CASSYRAGENYEQYF. For the CDR3, the DNA is TGTGCCAGCAGTTACAGGGCAGGGGAGAACTACGAGCAGTACTTC. The chain joins TRBV6-6 to TRBJ2-7, with a tentative D call TRBD1 (6 bases). The CDR3 contains 15 residues. The germline V gene encodes CDR1 MNHNY and CDR2 SVGAGI (reference sequence). Trimming cost V 2 bases and J 3 bases, with 14 bases left between them.

J is TRBJ2-2 and V is TRBV18; a possible D gene is TRBD1 (5 bases). Trimming cost V 2 bases and J 6 bases, with 7 bases left between them. CDR3 length equals 13 residues. Germline V gene sequence: CDR1 KGHSH, CDR2 LQKENI. The CDR3 DNA sequence: TGTGCCAGCTCACCAGGGGCTTCCGGGGAGCTGTTTTTT. As protein: CASSPGASGELFF.

The chain uses TRBV19 and TRBJ1-4; 8 positions match TRBD1. Germline values: CDR1 LNHDA, CDR2 SQIVND (reference sequence). The V and J ends lost 3 bases and 8 bases, in that order; junction bases with no gene match: 5. The CDR3 consists of 14 residues. The CDR3 nucleotides are TGTGCCAGTAGTATGGTCCAGGGGGCCGAAAAACTGTTTTTT. Its translation: CASSMVQGAEKLFF.

J is TRBJ2-7 and V is TRBV2; TRBD1 agrees at 7 bases. CDR3 length: 14 amino acids. The J segment lost 0 bases and the V segment lost 5 bases, leaving 4 bases of the junction unmatched. The germline V gene encodes CDR1 SNHLY and CDR2 FYNNEI. CDR3 sequence reads: CASSRQGFSYEQYF. CDR3 sequence (DNA): TGTGCCAGCAGTCGACAGGGCTTCTCCTACGAGCAGTACTTC.